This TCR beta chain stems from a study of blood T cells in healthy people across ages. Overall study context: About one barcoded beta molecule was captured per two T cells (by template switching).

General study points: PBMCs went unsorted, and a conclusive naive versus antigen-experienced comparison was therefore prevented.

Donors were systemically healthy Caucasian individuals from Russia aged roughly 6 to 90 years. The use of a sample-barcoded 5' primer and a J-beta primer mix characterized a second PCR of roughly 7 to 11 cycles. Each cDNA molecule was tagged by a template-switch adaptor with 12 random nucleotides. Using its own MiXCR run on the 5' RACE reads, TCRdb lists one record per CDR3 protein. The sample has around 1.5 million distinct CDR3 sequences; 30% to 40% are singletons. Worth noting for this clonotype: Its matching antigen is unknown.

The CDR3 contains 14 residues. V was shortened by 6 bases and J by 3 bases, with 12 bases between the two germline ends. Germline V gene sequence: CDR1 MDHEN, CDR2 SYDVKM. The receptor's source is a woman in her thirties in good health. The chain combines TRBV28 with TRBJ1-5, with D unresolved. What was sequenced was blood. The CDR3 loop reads CASRLSIDNQPQHF. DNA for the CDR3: TGTGCCAGCAGGCTTAGCATCGACAATCAGCCCCAGCATTTT.